These 32 T cell receptor beta chains share one sample of origin, sequenced in a study of shared clonotypes between healthy human individuals. Profiling relied on immunoSEQ multiplex PCR, and the TCRdb table lists in-frame clones only, not all of them. The sample contains fewer than 3 million clones, about nine tenths of which appear only once. The source material was naive CD4+ T cells from PBMCs. Subset of the sample: CD45RA+ positively selected. These receptor sequences come from a man aged 18 to 35 in good health. Some clones in this sample may be carry-over from other donors' samples.

V is TRBV14 and J is TRBJ2-3, with a tentative D call TRBD2 (6 bases). The V gene lost 3 bases and the J gene lost 12 bases, with 10 bases spanning the gap. CDR1 is SGHDN, CDR2 FVKESK, per germline. CDR3 length: 11 residues. The CDR3 nucleotides are TGTGCCAGCAGCCAGGGGGGTACCCAGTATTTT. This translates into CASSQGGTQYF.

A note on this clone: At the DNA level, this CDR3 is encoded by other sequences in the same sample as well. J is TRBJ1-2 and V is TRBV30; 8 positions match TRBD1. Germline CDR1 is GTSNPN and CDR2 is SVGIG (reference sequence). There are 14 residues in the CDR3. V was pared by 0 bases and J by 5 bases, with 5 bases of the junction left unmatched. Here the CDR3 DNA reads TGTGCCTGGAGTGTACAAGACAGGGGTTATGGCTACACCTTC. Protein sequence: CAWSVQDRGYGYTF.

The genes are TRBV5-4 and TRBJ1-2; no clear D gene. The CDR3 sequence is 15 residues long. Deletions cut 0 bases from V and 0 bases from J, with 9 bases between. Germline loops: CDR1 SGHNT, CDR2 YYREEE (reference sequence). In nucleotides, the CDR3 is TGTGCCAGCAGCTTGGGTGGCCTGTCTAACTATGGCTACACCTTC. This translates into CASSLGGLSNYGYTF.

The rearrangement joins TRBV28 to TRBJ2-7; D may be TRBD2 (6 bases). The CDR3 totals 14 residues. The V end lost 10 bases, the J end lost 5 bases, and 21 bases lay between the germline ends. Looked up from germline, CDR1 is MDHEN and CDR2 is SYDVKM. CDR3 DNA sequence: TGTGCCACCGATAGGGCCGGGAGTGCCCACGAGCAGTACTTC. This codes for CATDRAGSAHEQYF. Complete variable domain (other parts from reference TRBV28 and TRBJ2-7): DVKVTQSSRYLVKRTGEKVFLECVQDMDHENMFWYRQDPGLGLRLIYFSYDVKMKEKGDIPEGYSVSREKKERFSLILESASTNQTSMYLCATDRAGSAHEQYFGPGTRLTVT.

The chain recombines TRBV7-6 with TRBJ2-1; D may be TRBD2 (6 bases). This CDR3 is 16 amino acids long. Germline CDR1 reads SGHVS; CDR2 reads FNYEAQ. Trimming cost V 5 bases and J 5 bases, with 19 bases left between them. CDR3 in amino acids: CASSPIGGPRNNEQFF. The CDR3 coding sequence is TGTGCCAGCAGCCCTATAGGAGGGCCCAGGAACAATGAGCAGTTCTTC.

J is TRBJ1-2 and V is TRBV19, with 7 bases fitting TRBD1. The CDR3 totals 15 residues. V shed 6 bases, J shed 4 bases, and the junction held 11 bases outside the gene matches. CDR1 and CDR2 (germline): LNHDA, SQIVND (reference sequence). The DNA of the CDR3 is TGTGCCAGTAGATGGAGAGGGGGCGGCAGCTATGGCTACACCTTC. This encodes CASRWRGGGSYGYTF.

This sequence joins TRBV5-1 and TRBJ2-7, with unresolved D. This CDR3 has 14 residues. V shed 1 base and J shed 5 bases, with 13 bases lying between them. Germline V gene data show CDR1 as SGHRS and CDR2 as YFSETQ. The CDR3 loop reads CASSLISVENEQYF. CDR3 coding DNA: TGCGCCAGCAGCTTGATCTCCGTCGAGAACGAGCAGTACTTC. The variable domain in full, completed from reference TRBV5-1 and TRBJ2-7, reads KAGVTQTPRYLIKTRGQQVTLSCSPISGHRSVSWYQQTPGQGLQFLFEYFSETQRNKGNFPGRFSGRQFSNSRSEMNVSTLELGDSALYLCASSLISVENEQYFGPGTRLTVT.

CDR3 nucleotide sequence: TGTGCCAGCAAAACCCGCCCGGGACAGGGGGACTACAATGAGCAGTTCTTC. Encoded protein: CASKTRPGQGDYNEQFF. V usage is TRBV7-2 and J usage is TRBJ2-1; 11 positions agree with TRBD1. Per germline, CDR1 SGHTA and CDR2 FQGNSA. Trimming at V came to 7 bases and at J to 3 bases, leaving 11 bases not matched to a gene. This CDR3 is built from 17 residues.

This chain joins TRBV7-7 and TRBJ2-7, with 12 bases aligning to TRBD1. Per germline, CDR1 SSHAT and CDR2 FNYEAQ (reference sequence). This CDR3 contains 15 residues. Germline trimming cut 5 bases from V and 4 bases from J; bases unmatched to any gene: 6. The CDR3, as DNA: TGTGCCAGCAGCCCCGGGACAGGGGGCAATTACGAGCAGTACTTC. Translating gives CASSPGTGGNYEQYF.

This sequence joins TRBV6-4 and TRBJ2-1; 12 nucleotides line up with TRBD1. In germline, CDR1 is MRHNA, CDR2 SNTAGT. The CDR3 contains 15 residues. The V and J ends lost 6 bases and 8 bases, in that order; junction bases with no gene match: 8. CDR3 loop: CASSAGTGGRDEQFF. CDR3 DNA sequence: TGTGCCAGCAGCGCCGGGACAGGGGGCCGCGATGAGCAGTTCTTC.

The chain joins TRBV29-1 to TRBJ2-1, with D perhaps TRBD2 (5 bases). The CDR3 length is 15 residues. Trimming removed 0 bases from V and 7 bases from J, with 16 bases in between. Germline V gene data show CDR1 as SQVTM and CDR2 as ANQGSEA. Written as DNA, the CDR3 is TGCAGCGTTGAAGAACAGCGGACTCAAGCTAATGAGCAGTTCTTC. Amino acids: CSVEEQRTQANEQFF.

The rearrangement uses TRBV6-6 and TRBJ1-1; D gene ambiguous. CDR1 and CDR2 from the germline V gene are MNHNY and SVGAGI (reference sequence). The CDR3 covers 14 residues. Trimming took off 2 bases at V and 1 base at J, with 8 bases between the two ends. CDR3: CASSYPQRNTEAFF. The DNA of the CDR3 is TGTGCCAGCAGTTACCCACAGAGGAACACTGAAGCTTTCTTT.

The V gene is TRBV18, the J gene TRBJ2-7; 7 bases agree with TRBD1. The germline V gene encodes CDR1 KGHSH and CDR2 LQKENI. V shed 3 bases, J shed 2 bases, and the junction held 4 bases outside the gene matches. There are 14 residues in the CDR3. CDR3 nucleotide sequence: TGTGCCAGCTCACCCGGGACAGCGCCCTACGAGCAGTACTTC. This sequence encodes CASSPGTAPYEQYF. The variable domain in full, with the rest retrieved from reference TRBV18 and TRBJ2-7, is NAGVMQNPRHLVRRRGQEARLRCSPMKGHSHVYWYRQLPEEGLKFMVYLQKENIIDESGMPKERFSAEFPKEGPSILRIQQVVRGDSAAYFCASSPGTAPYEQYFGPGTRLTVT.

This sequence joins TRBV29-1 and TRBJ2-1, with 9 bases matching TRBD1. CDR1 is SQVTM, CDR2 ANQGSEA, per germline. CDR3 size: 14 residues. V lost 6 bases, J lost 4 bases, and 7 bases stayed unmatched. CDR3 sequence (DNA): TGCAGCGTCCTAAGGGACAGGGCATACAATGAGCAGTTCTTC. Its translation: CSVLRDRAYNEQFF.

This clone has only one observation. V usage is TRBV4-2 and J usage is TRBJ2-7; 8 bases map to TRBD1. V trimming: 0 bases; J trimming: 2 bases; junction bases outside the gene matches: 6. The CDR3 has 16 amino acids. Germline V gives CDR1 LGHNA, CDR2 YNFKEQ. CDR3 sequence: CASSQEGTGSPYEQYF. CDR3 nucleotides: TGTGCCAGCAGCCAAGAAGGGACAGGATCCCCCTACGAGCAGTACTTC.

The rearrangement uses TRBV4-3 and TRBJ2-3; D remains unclear. The CDR3 is 17 amino acids. Trimming cost V 0 bases and J 5 bases, with 18 bases left between them. Germline CDR1 is LGHNA and CDR2 is YSLEER. CDR3 region: CASSQEKTGRSLDTQYF. DNA of the CDR3: TGCGCCAGCAGCCAAGAAAAGACTGGCCGTAGTCTAGATACGCAGTATTTT.

This clone was recorded a few times. J is TRBJ1-3 and V is TRBV25-1; TRBD1 matches at 8 bases. Germline CDR1 MGHDK, CDR2 SYGVNS. After removal of 6 bases from V and 2 bases from J, the junction contained 0 bases not matched to a gene. The length of the CDR3 is 13 residues. The CDR3 protein is CASRQGAGNTIYF. DNA for the CDR3: TGTGCCAGCAGACAGGGGGCTGGAAACACCATATATTTT.

This chain links TRBV7-9 with TRBJ2-6; unclear D gene. The CDR3 spans 11 residues. Germline CDR1 reads SEHNR; CDR2 reads FQNEAQ (reference sequence). The V gene lost 7 bases and the J gene lost 2 bases, with 0 bases spanning the gap. The CDR3 coding sequence is TGTGCCAGCACTGGGGCCAACGTCCTGACTTTC. Amino acids: CASTGANVLTF.

This chain links TRBV2 with TRBJ1-4, with no clear D. The CDR3 runs to 15 residues. The V end lost 1 base, the J end lost 6 bases, and 12 bases lay between the germline ends. CDR1 is SNHLY, CDR2 FYNNEI, per germline. DNA of the CDR3: TGTGCCAGCAGTGAAGGGGCCCCCGTCGATGAAAAACTGTTTTTT. It specifies CASSEGAPVDEKLFF.

V usage is TRBV6-1 and J usage is TRBJ2-1; a possible D gene is TRBD2 (5 bases). Trimming took off 4 bases at V and 6 bases at J, with 19 bases between the two ends. There are 16 residues in the CDR3. The V gene's germline CDR1 is MNHNS and CDR2 SASEGT. The CDR3 bases are TGTGCCAGCAGTGCCGCCGGCGTACTAGGCAGCAATGAGCAGTTCTTC. It translates to CASSAAGVLGSNEQFF.

This rearrangement joins TRBV6-1 to TRBJ1-4, with D possibly being TRBD1 (5 bases). Per germline, CDR1 MNHNS and CDR2 SASEGT. Trimming stripped 6 bases from V and 4 bases from J, with 15 bases between. The CDR3 has 15 residues. CDR3 region: CASSHGTARNEKLFF. In nucleotides, the CDR3 is TGTGCCAGCAGCCACGGGACTGCCCGTAATGAAAAACTGTTTTTT.

A few counts support this clone. In the same sample, other DNA sequences code for this CDR3. The chain recombines TRBV5-1 with TRBJ2-2, with unresolved D. Deletions cut 2 bases from V and 3 bases from J, with 8 bases between. The CDR3 is 14 residues long. Germline-derived CDR1 and CDR2 are SGHRS and YFSETQ. CDR3 protein: CASSLSADTGELFF. The CDR3 nucleotides are TGCGCCAGCAGCTTATCGGCAGACACCGGGGAGCTGTTTTTT. Full variable domain (outside the CDR3, taken from reference TRBV5-1 and TRBJ2-2): KAGVTQTPRYLIKTRGQQVTLSCSPISGHRSVSWYQQTPGQGLQFLFEYFSETQRNKGNFPGRFSGRQFSNSRSEMNVSTLELGDSALYLCASSLSADTGELFFGEGSRLTVL.

V usage is TRBV29-1 and J usage is TRBJ1-1; D call uncertain. The CDR3 runs 14 residues. Per the germline V gene, CDR1 is SQVTM and CDR2 is ANQGSEA. The CDR3 sequence is CTTVVLTADGSAFF. Here the CDR3 DNA reads TGCACAACTGTTGTGCTAACGGCGGATGGGTCAGCTTTCTTT.

The CDR3 DNA reads as TGTGCCAGCAGCGAGCGGGAGGCGTCCGAGCAGTACTTC. Encoded protein: CASSEREASEQYF. The rearrangement uses TRBV7-9 and TRBJ2-7; 9 nucleotides match TRBD2. The trim removed 5 bases at V and 6 bases at J, leaving 5 bases unmatched. CDR3 size: 13 residues. CDR1 is SEHNR and CDR2 is FQNEAQ in the germline V gene (reference sequence).

This clone has a handful of counts. J is TRBJ2-3 and V is TRBV30; no definite D call. Trimming stripped 2 bases from V and 6 bases from J, with 6 bases between. Germline V gives CDR1 GTSNPN, CDR2 SVGIG (reference sequence). The CDR3 contains 11 residues. The CDR3 region is CAWSFRDTQYF. DNA for the CDR3: TGTGCCTGGAGTTTTCGGGATACGCAGTATTTT. The variable domain in full, with the rest retrieved from reference TRBV30 and TRBJ2-3, is SQTIHQWPATLVQPVGSPLSLECTVEGTSNPNLYWYRQAAGRGLQLLFYSVGIGQISSEVPQNLSASRPQDRQFILSSKKLLLSDSGFYLCAWSFRDTQYFGPGTRLTVL.

This chain connects TRBV28 to TRBJ2-7, with D possibly TRBD1 on 7 matching bases. The CDR3 covers 16 residues. V lost 6 bases to trimming and J lost 9 bases, with 27 bases between them. CDR1 is MDHEN, CDR2 SYDVKM, per germline. The CDR3 DNA reads TGTGCCAGCAGCCTAGGAGGGACAGAAGTTACGAAGGGGCAGTACTTC. Its protein product is CASSLGGTEVTKGQYF.

V and J are TRBV7-9 and TRBJ2-7, with D tentatively TRBD1 or TRBD2 (5 bases each). Germline assignment: CDR1 SEHNR and CDR2 FQNEAQ (reference sequence). There are 13 residues in the CDR3. Trimming pared 2 bases from V and 10 bases from J, leaving 15 bases between. The CDR3 DNA reads as TGTGCCAGCAGCTTAACCGGGGCGGAGTTCCAGTACTTC. It translates to CASSLTGAEFQYF.

The chain has TRBV5-1 and TRBJ1-1; D remains ambiguous. In germline, CDR1 is SGHRS, CDR2 YFSETQ. The germline V and J ends were trimmed by 1 base and 4 bases, with 11 bases remaining between them. This CDR3 has 14 amino acids. Here the CDR3 DNA reads TGCGCCAGCAGCTTGCGTTCCGGGAGCACTGAAGCTTTCTTT. Translated, it gives CASSLRSGSTEAFF.

This clone was counted once. The chain links TRBV4-1 to TRBJ2-1; D call uncertain. This CDR3 has 16 residues. V was pared by 0 bases and J by 0 bases, with 9 bases between. CDR1 is MGHRA and CDR2 is YSYEKL in the germline V gene. This chain's CDR3 is CASSQDGSHSYNEQFF. CDR3 nucleotide sequence: TGCGCCAGCAGCCAAGATGGCTCGCACTCCTACAATGAGCAGTTCTTC.

The chain couples TRBV2 to TRBJ1-5; D is unclear. V was clipped by 3 bases and J by 4 bases, with 10 bases between them. Germline values: CDR1 SNHLY, CDR2 FYNNEI. The CDR3 runs 14 residues. CDR3 region: CASSERRINQPQHF. In nucleotides, the CDR3 is TGTGCCAGCAGTGAGAGGCGGATAAATCAGCCCCAGCATTTT.

This chain uses TRBV28 with TRBJ1-5, with TRBD1 matching 7 bases. The CDR3 runs 16 residues. Germline-derived CDR1 and CDR2 are MDHEN and SYDVKM. Germline trimming cut 2 bases from V and 3 bases from J; bases unmatched to any gene: 7. CDR3 protein: CASSLASGTANQPQHF. The CDR3 DNA reads TGTGCCAGCAGTTTAGCATCCGGGACAGCCAATCAGCCCCAGCATTTT.

The chain couples TRBV30 to TRBJ2-1; TRBD2 aligns across 9 bases. The germline gives CDR1 GTSNPN, CDR2 SVGIG (reference sequence). Trimming at V came to 6 bases and at J to 0 bases, leaving 6 bases not matched to a gene. The CDR3 is 15 amino acids. DNA of the CDR3: TGTGCCTGTAAGACTAGCGGAAGCTCCTACAATGAGCAGTTCTTC. Translation gives CACKTSGSSYNEQFF.